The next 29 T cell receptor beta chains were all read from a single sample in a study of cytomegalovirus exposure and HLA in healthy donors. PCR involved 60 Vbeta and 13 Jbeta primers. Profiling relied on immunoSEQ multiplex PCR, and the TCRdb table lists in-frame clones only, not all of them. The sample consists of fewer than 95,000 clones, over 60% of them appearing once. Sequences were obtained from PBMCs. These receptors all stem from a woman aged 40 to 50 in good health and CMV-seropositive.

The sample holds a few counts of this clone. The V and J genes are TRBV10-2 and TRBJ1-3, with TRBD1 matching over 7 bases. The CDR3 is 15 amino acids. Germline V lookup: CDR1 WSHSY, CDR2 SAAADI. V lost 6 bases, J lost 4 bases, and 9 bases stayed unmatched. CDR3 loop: CASRRPRGLGNTIYF. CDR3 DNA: TGCGCCAGCAGGAGACCTAGGGGGCTCGGAAACACCATATATTTT.

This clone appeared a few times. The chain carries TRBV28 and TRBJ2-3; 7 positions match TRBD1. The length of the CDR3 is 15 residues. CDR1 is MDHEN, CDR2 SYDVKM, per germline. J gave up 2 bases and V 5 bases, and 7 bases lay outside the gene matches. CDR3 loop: CASSAPDRDTDTQYF. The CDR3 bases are TGTGCCAGCAGTGCCCCCGACAGGGACACAGATACGCAGTATTTT.

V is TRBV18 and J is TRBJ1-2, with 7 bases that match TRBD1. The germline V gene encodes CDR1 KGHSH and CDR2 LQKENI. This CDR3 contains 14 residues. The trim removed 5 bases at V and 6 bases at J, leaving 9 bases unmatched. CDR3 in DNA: TGTGCCAGCTCAGCGACAATGACAGGGCATGGCTACACCTTC. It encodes CASSATMTGHGYTF.

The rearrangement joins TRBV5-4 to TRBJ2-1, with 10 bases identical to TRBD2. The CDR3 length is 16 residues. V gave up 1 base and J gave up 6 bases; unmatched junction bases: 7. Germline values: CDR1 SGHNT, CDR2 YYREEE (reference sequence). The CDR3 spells CASSLSRLAGVNEQFF. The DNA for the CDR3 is TGTGCCAGCAGCTTGTCTAGGCTAGCGGGAGTCAATGAGCAGTTCTTC.

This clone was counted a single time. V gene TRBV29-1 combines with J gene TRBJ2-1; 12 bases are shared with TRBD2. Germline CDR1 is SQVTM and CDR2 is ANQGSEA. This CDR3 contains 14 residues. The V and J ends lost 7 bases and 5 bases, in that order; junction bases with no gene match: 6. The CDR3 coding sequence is TGCAGCGGGGAGGGACTAGCGGGTAACAATGAGCAGTTCTTC. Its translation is CSGEGLAGNNEQFF.

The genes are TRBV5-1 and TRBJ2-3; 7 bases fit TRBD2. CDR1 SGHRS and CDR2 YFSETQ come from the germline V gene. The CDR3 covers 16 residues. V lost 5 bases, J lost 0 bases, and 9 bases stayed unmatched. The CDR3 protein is CASRASGTMSTDTQYF. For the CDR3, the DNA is TGCGCCAGCAGGGCGAGCGGGACTATGAGCACAGATACGCAGTATTTT.

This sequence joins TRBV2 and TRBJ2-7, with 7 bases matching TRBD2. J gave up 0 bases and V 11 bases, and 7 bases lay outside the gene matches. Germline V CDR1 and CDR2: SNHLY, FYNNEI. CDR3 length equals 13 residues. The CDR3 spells CAGGGSSSYEQYF. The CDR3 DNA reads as TGTGCCGGGGGGGGGTCTAGCTCCTACGAGCAGTACTTC.

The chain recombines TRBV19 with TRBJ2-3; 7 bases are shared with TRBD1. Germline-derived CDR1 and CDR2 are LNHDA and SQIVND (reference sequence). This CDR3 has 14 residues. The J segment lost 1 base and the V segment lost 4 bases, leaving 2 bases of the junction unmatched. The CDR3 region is CASSRGGGTDTQYF. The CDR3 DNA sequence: TGTGCCAGTAGTAGAGGGGGCGGCACAGATACGCAGTATTTT.

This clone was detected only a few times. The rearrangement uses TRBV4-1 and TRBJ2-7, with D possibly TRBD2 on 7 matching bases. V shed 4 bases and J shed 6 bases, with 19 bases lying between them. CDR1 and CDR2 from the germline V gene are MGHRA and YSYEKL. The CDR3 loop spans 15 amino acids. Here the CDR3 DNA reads TGCGCCAGCAGCCTCTTAGGGGGGGCCATCTCCGAGCAGTACTTC. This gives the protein CASSLLGGAISEQYF.

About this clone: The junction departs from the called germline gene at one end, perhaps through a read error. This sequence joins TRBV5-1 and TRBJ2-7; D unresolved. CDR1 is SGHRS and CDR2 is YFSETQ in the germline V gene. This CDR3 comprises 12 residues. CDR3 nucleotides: TGCGCCAGCAGCTTGTACTCCCACGAGCAGTACTTC. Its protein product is CASSLYSHEQYF.

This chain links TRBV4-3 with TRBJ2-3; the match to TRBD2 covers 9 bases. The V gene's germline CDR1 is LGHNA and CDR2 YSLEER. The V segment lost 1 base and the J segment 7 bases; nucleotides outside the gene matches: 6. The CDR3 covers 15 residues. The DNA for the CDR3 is TGCGCCAGCAGCCAAGGCGGGGGGGCCGTCAATACGCAGTATTTT. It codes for CASSQGGGAVNTQYF.

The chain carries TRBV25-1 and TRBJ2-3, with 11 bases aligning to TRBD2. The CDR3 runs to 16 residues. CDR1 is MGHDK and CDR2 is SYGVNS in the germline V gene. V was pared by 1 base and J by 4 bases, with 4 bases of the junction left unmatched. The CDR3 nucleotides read TGTGCCAGCAGTGAATTGGTAGCGGGAGGGTCAGATACGCAGTATTTT. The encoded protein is CASSELVAGGSDTQYF.

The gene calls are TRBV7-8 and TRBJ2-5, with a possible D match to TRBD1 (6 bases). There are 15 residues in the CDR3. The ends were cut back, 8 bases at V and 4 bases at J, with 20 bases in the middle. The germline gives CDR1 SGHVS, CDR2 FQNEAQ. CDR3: CASAKAGARGETQYF. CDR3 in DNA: TGTGCCAGCGCGAAGGCAGGGGCGAGAGGAGAGACCCAGTACTTC.

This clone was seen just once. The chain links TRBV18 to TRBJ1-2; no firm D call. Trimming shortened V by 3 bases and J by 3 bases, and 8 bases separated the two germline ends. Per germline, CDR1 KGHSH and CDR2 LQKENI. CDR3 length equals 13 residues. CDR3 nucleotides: TGTGCCAGCTCACCCGGCGGCGACTATGGCTACACCTTC. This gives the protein CASSPGGDYGYTF.

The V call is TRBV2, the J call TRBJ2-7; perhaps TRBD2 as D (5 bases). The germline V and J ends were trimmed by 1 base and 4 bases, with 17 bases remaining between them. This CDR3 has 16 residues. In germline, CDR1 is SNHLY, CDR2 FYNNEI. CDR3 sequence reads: CASSEGSGRSVYEQYF. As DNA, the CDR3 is TGTGCCAGCAGTGAAGGCAGCGGCCGGTCCGTATACGAGCAGTACTTC.

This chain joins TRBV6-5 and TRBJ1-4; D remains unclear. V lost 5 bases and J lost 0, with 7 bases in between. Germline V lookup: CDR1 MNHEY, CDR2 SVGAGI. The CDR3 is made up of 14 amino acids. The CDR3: CASSQLATNEKLFF. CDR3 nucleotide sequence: TGTGCCAGCAGTCAACTTGCAACTAATGAAAAACTGTTTTTT.

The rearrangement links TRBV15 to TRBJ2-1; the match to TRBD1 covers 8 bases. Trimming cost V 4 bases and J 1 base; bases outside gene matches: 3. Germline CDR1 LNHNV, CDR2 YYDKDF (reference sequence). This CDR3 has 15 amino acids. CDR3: CATSTGQGSYNEQFF. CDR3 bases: TGTGCCACCAGCACCGGACAGGGTTCCTACAATGAGCAGTTCTTC.

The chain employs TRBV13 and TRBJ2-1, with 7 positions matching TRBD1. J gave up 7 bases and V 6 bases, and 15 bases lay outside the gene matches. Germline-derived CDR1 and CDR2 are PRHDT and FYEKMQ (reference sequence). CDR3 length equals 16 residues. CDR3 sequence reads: CASSSARRTGVNEQFF. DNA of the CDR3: TGTGCCAGCAGTTCCGCCCGGCGGACAGGTGTTAATGAGCAGTTCTTC.

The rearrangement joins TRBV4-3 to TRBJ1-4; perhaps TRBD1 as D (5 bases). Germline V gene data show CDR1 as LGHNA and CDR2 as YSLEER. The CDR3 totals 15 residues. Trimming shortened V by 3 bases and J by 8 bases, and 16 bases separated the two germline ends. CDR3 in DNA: TGCGCCAGCAGCCATGTTTCCAGGGTTGGGGAAAAACTGTTTTTT. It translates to CASSHVSRVGEKLFF.

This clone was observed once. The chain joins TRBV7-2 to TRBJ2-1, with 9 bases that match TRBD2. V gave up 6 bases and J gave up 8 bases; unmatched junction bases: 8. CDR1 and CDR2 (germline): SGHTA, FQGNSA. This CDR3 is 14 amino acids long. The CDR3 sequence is CASRIGLAMDEQFF. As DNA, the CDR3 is TGTGCCAGCAGGATAGGACTAGCGATGGATGAGCAGTTCTTC.

The CDR3: CASSPGSTRGYGYTF. In DNA form, the CDR3 reads TGCGCCAGCAGCCCAGGGTCGACAAGGGGCTATGGCTACACCTTC. The chain uses TRBV4-1 and TRBJ1-2; tentatively, D is TRBD1 (5 bases). CDR1 and CDR2 (germline): MGHRA, YSYEKL. The CDR3 is made up of 15 amino acids. V gave up 4 bases and J gave up 4 bases, with 16 bases separating them.

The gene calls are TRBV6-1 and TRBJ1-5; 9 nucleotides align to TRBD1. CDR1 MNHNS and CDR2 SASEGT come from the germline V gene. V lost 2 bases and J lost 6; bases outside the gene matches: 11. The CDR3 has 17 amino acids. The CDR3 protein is CASSENRGRGRGQPQHF. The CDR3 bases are TGTGCCAGCAGTGAAAACAGGGGGCGAGGTCGTGGTCAGCCCCAGCATTTT.

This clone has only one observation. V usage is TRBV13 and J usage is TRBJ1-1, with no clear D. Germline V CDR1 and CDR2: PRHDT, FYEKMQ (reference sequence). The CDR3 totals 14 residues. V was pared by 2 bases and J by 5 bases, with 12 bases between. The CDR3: CASSLKGGVTEAFF. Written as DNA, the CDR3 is TGTGCCAGCAGCTTAAAGGGAGGAGTTACTGAAGCTTTCTTT.

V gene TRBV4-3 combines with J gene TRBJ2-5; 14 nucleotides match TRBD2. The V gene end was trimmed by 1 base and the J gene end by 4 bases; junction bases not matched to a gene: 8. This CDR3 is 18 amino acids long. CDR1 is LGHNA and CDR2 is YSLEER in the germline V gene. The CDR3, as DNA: TGCGCCAGCAGCCAAGGGGGACTAGCGGGAGCTATGGGAGAGACCCAGTACTTC. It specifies CASSQGGLAGAMGETQYF.

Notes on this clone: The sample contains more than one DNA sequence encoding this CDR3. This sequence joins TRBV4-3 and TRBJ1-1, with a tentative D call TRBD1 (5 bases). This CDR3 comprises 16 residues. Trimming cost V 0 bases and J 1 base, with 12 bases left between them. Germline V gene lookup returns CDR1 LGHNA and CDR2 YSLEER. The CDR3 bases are TGCGCCAGCAGCCAAGATACAGGAGCCCCGAACACTGAAGCTTTCTTT. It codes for CASSQDTGAPNTEAFF.

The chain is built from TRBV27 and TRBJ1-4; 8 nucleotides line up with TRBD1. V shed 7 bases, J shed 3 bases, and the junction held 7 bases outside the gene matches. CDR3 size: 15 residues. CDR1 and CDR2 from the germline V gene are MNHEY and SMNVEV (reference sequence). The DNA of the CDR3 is TGTGCCAGCAATACCGGGACAGGCCCTAATGAAAAACTGTTTTTT. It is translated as CASNTGTGPNEKLFF. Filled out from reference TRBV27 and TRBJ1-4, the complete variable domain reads EAQVTQNPRYLITVTGKKLTVTCSQNMNHEYMSWYRQDPGLGLRQIYYSMNVEVTDKGDVPEGYKVSRKEKRNFPLILESPSPNQTSLYFCASNTGTGPNEKLFFGSGTQLSVL.

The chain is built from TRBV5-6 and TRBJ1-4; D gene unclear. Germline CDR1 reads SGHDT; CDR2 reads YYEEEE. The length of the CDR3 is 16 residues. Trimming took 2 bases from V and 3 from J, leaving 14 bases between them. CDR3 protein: CASSFLSGVPNEKLFF. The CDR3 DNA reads TGTGCCAGCAGCTTTTTATCGGGAGTACCTAATGAAAAACTGTTTTTT.

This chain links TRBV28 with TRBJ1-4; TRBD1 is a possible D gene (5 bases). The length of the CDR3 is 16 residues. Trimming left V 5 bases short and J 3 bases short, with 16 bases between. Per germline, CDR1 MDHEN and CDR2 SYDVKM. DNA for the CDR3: TGTGCCAGCAGTCCCACCCGGGGGAGGCCTAATGAAAAACTGTTTTTT. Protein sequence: CASSPTRGRPNEKLFF.

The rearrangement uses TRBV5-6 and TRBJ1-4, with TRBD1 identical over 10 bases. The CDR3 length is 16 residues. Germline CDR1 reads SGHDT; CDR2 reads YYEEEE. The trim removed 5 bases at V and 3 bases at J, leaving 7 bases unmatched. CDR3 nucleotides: TGTGCCAGCAGTTTCGGGACAGGGGTAGCTAATGAAAAACTGTTTTTT. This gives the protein CASSFGTGVANEKLFF.